The 20 T cell receptor beta chains below all came from one sample that was sequenced in a study of T cells in Graves' hyperthyroidism and ophthalmopathy. RNA transcripts gave rise to amplified TCR beta CDR3 regions. Using the HTBI primer set, a first-round RT-PCR was run on the TCR CDR3. Using its own MiXCR run on the multiplex PCR reads, TCRdb lists one record per CDR3 protein. Among roughly 840,000 distinct CDR3 sequences listed, 35% to 40% were seen once. What was sequenced was blood. These receptors were taken from a young man with Graves' hyperthyroidism.

The chain has TRBV29-1 and TRBJ1-5; maybe TRBD1 (6 bases). The CDR3 has 14 residues. The germline gives CDR1 SQVTM, CDR2 ANQGSEA. Deletions cut 6 bases from V and 5 bases from J, with 17 bases between. The CDR3 DNA follows: TGCAGCGTAGGGGGACCGCTCGGGCATCAGCCCCAGCATTTT. Translated: CSVGGPLGHQPQHF.

V and J are TRBV2 and TRBJ1-1, with 10 bases lining up with TRBD1. V shed 6 bases, J shed 5 bases, and the junction held 12 bases outside the gene matches. This CDR3 is 16 amino acids long. Germline V gene sequence: CDR1 SNHLY, CDR2 FYNNEI. In nucleotides, the CDR3 is TGTGCCAGCAGGAGAATGGGACAGGGGTGGAAAACTGAAGCTTTCTTT. Residues: CASRRMGQGWKTEAFF. Looking up the rest from reference TRBV2 and TRBJ1-1 gives the full variable domain: EPEVTQTPSHQVTQMGQEVILRCVPISNHLYFYWYRQILGQKVEFLVSFYNNEISEKSEIFDDQFSVERPDGSNFTLKIRSTKLEDSAMYFCASRRMGQGWKTEAFFGQGTRLTVV.

This clonotype has at least ten counts. The chain couples TRBV15 to TRBJ2-5; D may be TRBD2 (7 bases). Germline values: CDR1 LNHNV, CDR2 YYDKDF (reference sequence). The CDR3 is made up of 15 amino acids. V was trimmed by 6 bases and J by 4 bases, leaving 18 bases between them. As DNA, the CDR3 is TGTGCCACCAGAGGGGGTGGGGGGGCCTCAGAGACCCAGTACTTC. It yields the protein CATRGGGGASETQYF.

The chain is built from TRBV5-1 and TRBJ1-4; 8 nucleotides align to TRBD1. The germline gives CDR1 SGHRS, CDR2 YFSETQ. Trimming cost V 4 bases and J 3 bases; bases outside gene matches: 5. The CDR3 is 15 amino acids. CDR3 region: CASSAGTGSNEKLFF. The CDR3 bases are TGCGCCAGCAGCGCCGGGACAGGATCTAATGAAAAACTGTTTTTT.

To note about this clonotype: No conserved phenylalanine or tryptophan is present at the end of the CDR3, so a read error is the likely explanation. The chain links TRBV11-2 to TRBJ1-2; D may be TRBD1 (6 bases). V lost 5 bases and J lost 5, with 9 bases in between. The CDR3 is 12 amino acids. In germline, CDR1 is SGHAT, CDR2 FQNNGV. The DNA of the CDR3 is TGTGCCAGCAGCCTTGGACAGTATGGCTACACCTCC. Translating gives CASSLGQYGYTS.

The chain combines TRBV29-1 with TRBJ1-2; the match to TRBD1 covers 8 bases. J was trimmed by 8 bases and V by 7 bases; bases with no gene match: 9. Germline V gives CDR1 SQVTM, CDR2 ANQGSEA. CDR3 length: 12 amino acids. The CDR3 nucleotides read TGCAGCGCCGACGGACAGGGCAAAGGCTACACCTTC. It codes for CSADGQGKGYTF.

The chain joins TRBV6-6 to TRBJ2-7, with D perhaps matching TRBD2 (6 bases). V was cut by 7 bases and J by 5 bases, with 12 bases left in between. Germline assignment: CDR1 MNHNY and CDR2 SVGAGI (reference sequence). The CDR3 has 12 amino acids. This CDR3 is CASTVAGNEQYF. CDR3 DNA: TGTGCCAGCACCGTTGCGGGAAACGAGCAGTACTTC.

The J gene is TRBJ2-2, the V gene TRBV7-8; 9 bases fit TRBD1. The CDR3 is 16 residues long. The germline V gene encodes CDR1 SGHVS and CDR2 FQNEAQ. Trimming at V came to 5 bases and at J to 4 bases, leaving 8 bases not matched to a gene. The CDR3 spells CASSPRTGASTGELFF. The CDR3, as DNA: TGTGCCAGCAGCCCAAGGACAGGGGCGAGCACCGGGGAGCTGTTTTTT.

This clonotype has more than one count but fewer than ten. The chain is built from TRBV11-1 and TRBJ2-2, with D perhaps TRBD2 (6 bases). Trimming pared 1 base from V and 3 bases from J, leaving 18 bases between. CDR1 is SGHAT and CDR2 is FQDESV in the germline V gene (reference sequence). CDR3 length equals 18 residues. This chain's CDR3 is CASSLETSPTIHTGELFF. DNA for the CDR3: TGTGCCAGCAGCTTAGAAACTAGCCCAACAATTCACACCGGGGAGCTGTTTTTT.

This clonotype was picked up a small number of times. The rearrangement links TRBV7-3 to TRBJ1-6, with D unclear. Trimming stripped 6 bases from V and 0 bases from J, with 15 bases between. This CDR3 comprises 17 residues. Per germline, CDR1 SGHTA and CDR2 FQGTGA. In DNA, the CDR3 is TGTGCCAGCAGTTACTCGGCCCGCAGCTCCTATAATTCACCCCTCCACTTT. Amino acid sequence: CASSYSARSSYNSPLHF. Drawing the rest from reference TRBV7-3 and TRBJ1-6, the complete variable domain is GAGVSQTPSNKVTEKGKYVELRCDPISGHTALYWYRQSLGQGPEFLIYFQGTGAADDSGLPNDRFFAVRPEGSVSTLKIQRTERGDSAVYLCASSYSARSSYNSPLHFGNGTRLTVT.

This clonotype was found many times. The J gene is TRBJ2-5, the V gene TRBV7-2; no clear D gene. V shed 4 bases and J shed 1 base, with 4 bases lying between them. This CDR3 is 12 amino acids long. Germline assignment: CDR1 SGHTA and CDR2 FQGNSA. The CDR3 DNA sequence: TGTGCCAGCAGCTCATTCCAAGAGACCCAGTACTTC. This translates into CASSSFQETQYF. Looking up the rest from reference TRBV7-2 and TRBJ2-5 gives the full variable domain: GAGVSQSPSNKVTEKGKDVELRCDPISGHTALYWYRQSLGQGLEFLIYFQGNSAPDKSGLPSDRFSAERTGGSVSTLTIQRTQQEDSAVYLCASSSFQETQYFGPGTRLLVL.

In its sample, this clonotype was seen a few times. The chain recombines TRBV5-4 with TRBJ2-5; 10 nucleotides align to TRBD1. Germline values: CDR1 SGHNT, CDR2 YYREEE (reference sequence). The CDR3 length is 16 residues. With 4 bases clipped from V and 2 bases from J, the junction kept 8 bases outside the gene matches. This CDR3 reads CASSDPDRGLQETQYF. Here the CDR3 DNA reads TGTGCCAGCAGCGACCCCGACAGGGGGCTTCAAGAGACCCAGTACTTC.

Of note for this clonotype: The junction does not match germline at one end; this may be a read error. This rearrangement joins TRBV11-3 to TRBJ2-7; D is perhaps TRBD1 or TRBD2 (5 bases each). Germline assignment: CDR1 SGHNT and CDR2 YENEEA. The CDR3 has 14 residues. CDR3 coding DNA: TGCGCCAGCAGCCATGTGTGGGGGACCTACGAGCAGTACTTC. This gives the protein CASSHVWGTYEQYF.

This clonotype was seen ten or more times. The genes are TRBV15 and TRBJ1-5, with a weak D call TRBD1 (6 bases). The germline V gene encodes CDR1 LNHNV and CDR2 YYDKDF (reference sequence). The CDR3 extends over 14 amino acids. The V gene lost 3 bases and the J gene lost 7 bases, with 13 bases spanning the gap. The DNA of the CDR3 is TGTGCCACCAGCAGGACAGGCTCCGGGCAGCCCCAGCATTTT. Translating gives CATSRTGSGQPQHF.

This chain connects TRBV6-5 to TRBJ2-6; the D gene is possibly TRBD2 (5 bases). CDR3 length: 14 amino acids. The germline CDR1 and CDR2 sequences are MNHEY and SVGAGI. V was shortened by 7 bases and J by 4 bases, with 11 bases between the two germline ends. The CDR3 bases are TGTGCCAGCATCGCCTCGGGGGGGGCCAACGTCCTGACTTTC. Protein sequence: CASIASGGANVLTF.

This chain joins TRBV12-3 or TRBV12-4 and TRBJ2-3; D is possibly TRBD1 or TRBD2 (5 bases each). The CDR3 consists of 15 residues. V lost 1 base and J 4 bases, leaving 12 bases between the germline ends. The CDR3 loop is CASSLGLGRSDTQYF. The DNA for the CDR3 is TGTGCCAGCAGTTTAGGGTTGGGACGATCAGATACGCAGTATTTT.

As regards this clonotype: A read error is possible here, since a much larger clone lies one base away. The J gene is TRBJ1-1, the V gene TRBV19; tentatively, D is TRBD1 (5 bases). There are 14 residues in the CDR3. CDR1 LNHDA and CDR2 SQIVND come from the germline V gene (reference sequence). The CDR3 sequence: CASSLMGRDTETFF. The CDR3 nucleotides are TGTGCCAGTAGTCTCATGGGACGAGACACTGAAACTTTCTTT.

The gene calls are TRBV7-3 and TRBJ2-7; 12 bases map to TRBD2. CDR3 length equals 17 residues. The V segment lost 1 base and the J segment 6 bases; nucleotides outside the gene matches: 10. In germline, CDR1 is SGHTA, CDR2 FQGTGA. The CDR3 sequence is CASSLNPLTSGSSEQYF. Here the CDR3 DNA reads TGTGCCAGCAGCTTAAACCCCCTGACTAGCGGGAGCTCCGAGCAGTACTTC.

This clonotype occurred a few times. The chain recombines TRBV5-1 with TRBJ1-1, with D uncertain. Looked up from germline, CDR1 is SGHRS and CDR2 is YFSETQ. The CDR3 is 13 amino acids. Trimming removed 6 bases at V and 4 bases at J, with 13 bases between. The DNA of the CDR3 is TGCGCCAGCACATCCTACGTGGGCACTGAAGCTTTCTTT. It codes for CASTSYVGTEAFF.

In this sample, this clonotype turned up many times. The rearrangement uses TRBV12-3 or TRBV12-4 and TRBJ1-4; D is unresolved. Trimming took 5 bases from V and 8 from J, leaving 6 bases between them. The CDR3 contains 11 residues. DNA for the CDR3: TGTGCCAGCAGTATGTCCGAAAAACTGTTTTTT. This codes for CASSMSEKLFF.